This TCR beta chain derives from a study of blood T cell repertoires in COVID-19. Clones were sequenced by immunoSEQ multiplex PCR, and TCRdb holds only the in-frame ones, with some missing. The sample records approximately 230,000 clones, around 80% being singletons. V lost 2 bases and J lost 4, with 6 bases in between. In germline, CDR1 is MNHEY, CDR2 SVGEGT. The CDR3 length is 13 residues. The chain has TRBV6-2 or TRBV6-3 and TRBJ2-1; D is unresolved. This receptor was obtained from a young man with active or convalescent COVID-19. What was sequenced was peripheral blood. CDR3 region: CASSYVTYNEQFF. The CDR3 nucleotides are TGTGCCAGCAGTTACGTGACTTACAATGAGCAGTTCTTC.